Each of the 12 T cell receptor beta chains below was sequenced from the same sample in a study of blood T cells in healthy people across ages. Primers used in a second PCR of about 6 to 11 cycles were a sample-barcoded 5' primer and a J-beta primer mix. TCRdb processed the 5' RACE reads anew with MiXCR; each CDR3 protein has one entry. The sample carries 1,300,000 or so distinct CDR3 sequences, 55% to 75% recorded once. Specimen: blood. Source of these receptors: a man aged 18 to 29 in good health.

CDR3 region: CASKRRLEGTDTQYF. Written as DNA, the CDR3 is TGTGCCAGCAAACGGCGACTTGAGGGCACAGATACGCAGTATTTT. This sequence joins TRBV6-2 or TRBV6-3 and TRBJ2-3; D unresolved. Germline lookup yields CDR1 MNHEY and CDR2 SVGEGT. This CDR3 comprises 15 residues. Trimming removed 7 bases at V and 1 base at J, with 15 bases between.

In DNA, the CDR3 is TGTGCCACCAGCCATACAGGGGAAGAGACCCAGTACTTC. This translates into CATSHTGEETQYF. The chain is built from TRBV24-1 and TRBJ2-5; 7 nucleotides agree with TRBD1. The ends lost 7 bases at V and 3 bases at J; junction bases unmatched: 4. The CDR3 runs to 13 residues. The V gene's germline CDR1 is KGHDR and CDR2 SFDVKD.

This clonotype showed up just a few times. This sequence joins TRBV10-2 and TRBJ2-5; D is perhaps TRBD2 (5 bases). The CDR3 totals 11 residues. Trimming took 10 bases from V and 5 from J, leaving 11 bases between them. CDR1 and CDR2 from the germline V gene are WSHSY and SAAADI. The CDR3 loop reads CATDGVETQYF. The CDR3 coding sequence is TGCGCCACGGACGGGGTGGAGACCCAGTACTTC.

This chain links TRBV29-1 with TRBJ2-1; perhaps TRBD2 as D (5 bases). Trimming took 4 bases from V and 0 from J, leaving 7 bases between them. The CDR3 loop spans 13 amino acids. Germline-derived CDR1 and CDR2 are SQVTM and ANQGSEA. CDR3 loop: CSVGLISYNEQFF. DNA for the CDR3: TGCAGCGTTGGACTAATCTCCTACAATGAGCAGTTCTTC.

The V call is TRBV6-1, the J call TRBJ2-5; no firm D call. There are 15 residues in the CDR3. Trimming shortened V by 2 bases and J by 5 bases, and 15 bases separated the two germline ends. Germline V gene sequence: CDR1 MNHNS, CDR2 SASEGT. CDR3 protein: CASSENNGVFETQYF. Here the CDR3 DNA reads TGTGCCAGCAGTGAAAACAATGGGGTTTTTGAGACCCAGTACTTC.

The V and J genes are TRBV4-2 and TRBJ2-1, with 10 positions matching TRBD2. The CDR3 loop spans 19 amino acids. Unmatched junction bases numbered 12, after V lost 0 bases and J lost 4 bases. CDR1 is LGHNA and CDR2 is YNFKEQ in the germline V gene. CDR3 coding DNA: TGTGCCAGCAGCCAAGAAGGGTTCCTAGCGGGAGTCGGATACAATGAGCAGTTCTTC. It encodes CASSQEGFLAGVGYNEQFF.

The sample holds a few counts of this clonotype. The rearrangement uses TRBV27 and TRBJ2-5, with 8 bases matching TRBD2. The last part of the DNA fits TRBJ2-7 better; the J call may be wrong. This CDR3 has 15 amino acids. Looked up from germline, CDR1 is MNHEY and CDR2 is SMNVEV (reference sequence). CDR3 nucleotides: TGTGCCAGCAGTTTAAGTTCGGGAGGGGTCCGCGAGCAGTACTTC. It is translated as CASSLSSGGVREQYF.

In its sample, this clonotype was seen once. V is TRBV6-2 or TRBV6-3 and J is TRBJ2-7; D is perhaps TRBD1 (5 bases). Germline CDR1 MNHEY, CDR2 SVGEGT. Trimming removed 4 bases at V and 0 bases at J, with 13 bases between. The CDR3 has 15 amino acids. CDR3 DNA sequence: TGTGCCAGCAGTTCCGAACTACAGGCCTCCTACGAGCAGTACTTC. Translation: CASSSELQASYEQYF.

The DNA for the CDR3 is TGTGCCAGCAGTGTGACTGGTCTCAGGGTACTAGGGTACGAGCAGTACTTC. Protein product: CASSVTGLRVLGYEQYF. The J gene is TRBJ2-7, the V gene TRBV6-1, with D perhaps TRBD1 or TRBD2 (5 bases each). CDR3 length: 17 amino acids. V lost 4 bases to trimming and J lost 4 bases, with 23 bases between them. Germline V gene sequence: CDR1 MNHNS, CDR2 SASEGT.

This chain links TRBV15 with TRBJ2-7; TRBD2 matches at 7 bases. The CDR3 is 17 amino acids. CDR1 and CDR2 from the germline V gene are LNHNV and YYDKDF (reference sequence). The ends lost 1 base at V and 3 bases at J; junction bases unmatched: 12. DNA for the CDR3: TGTGCCACCAGCAGAGTTGGGGAGACTAGCAGTGGCTACGAGCAGTACTTC. Its protein is CATSRVGETSSGYEQYF.

This clonotype showed up just a few times. The rearrangement links TRBV29-1 to TRBJ2-2, with 10 bases lining up with TRBD1. The germline V gene encodes CDR1 SQVTM and CDR2 ANQGSEA. V lost 6 bases and J lost 5; bases outside the gene matches: 6. The CDR3 has 14 residues. CDR3 amino acids: CSVRDRGETGELFF. The CDR3, as DNA: TGCAGCGTCCGGGACAGGGGAGAGACCGGGGAGCTGTTTTTT.

V gene TRBV11-2 combines with J gene TRBJ2-1, with 11 bases matching TRBD1. CDR1 SGHAT and CDR2 FQNNGV come from the germline V gene. The CDR3 length is 16 residues. J was trimmed by 6 bases and V by 1 base; bases with no gene match: 5. CDR3 loop: CASSLGGTGGSNEQFF. The CDR3 nucleotides are TGTGCCAGCAGCTTAGGAGGGACAGGGGGATCCAATGAGCAGTTCTTC.